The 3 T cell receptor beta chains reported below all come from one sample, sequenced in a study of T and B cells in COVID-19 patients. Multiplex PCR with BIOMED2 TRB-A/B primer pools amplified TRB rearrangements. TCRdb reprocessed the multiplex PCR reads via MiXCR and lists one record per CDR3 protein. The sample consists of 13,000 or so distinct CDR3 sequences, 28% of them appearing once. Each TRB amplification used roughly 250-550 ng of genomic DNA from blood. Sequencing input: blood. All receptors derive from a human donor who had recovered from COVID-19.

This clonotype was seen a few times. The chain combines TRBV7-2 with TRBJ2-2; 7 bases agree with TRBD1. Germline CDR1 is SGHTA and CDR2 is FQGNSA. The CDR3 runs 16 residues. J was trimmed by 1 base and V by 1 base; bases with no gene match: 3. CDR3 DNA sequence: TGTGCCAGCAGCTTAGACAGGGGTGGGAACACCGGGGAGCTGTTTTTT. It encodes CASSLDRGGNTGELFF.

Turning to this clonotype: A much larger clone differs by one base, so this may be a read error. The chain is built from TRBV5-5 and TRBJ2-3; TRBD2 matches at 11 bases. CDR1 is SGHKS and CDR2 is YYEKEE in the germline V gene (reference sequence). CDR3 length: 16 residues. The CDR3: CASSLELAGGRDKQYF. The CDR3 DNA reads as TGTGCCAGCAGCTTGGAGCTAGCGGGGGGCCGGGATAAGCAGTATTTT.

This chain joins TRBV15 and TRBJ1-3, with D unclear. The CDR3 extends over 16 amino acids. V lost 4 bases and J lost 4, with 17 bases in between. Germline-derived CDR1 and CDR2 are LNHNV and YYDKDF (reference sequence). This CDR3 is CATSKNSNLFGNTIYF. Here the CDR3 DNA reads TGTGCCACCAGCAAAAACAGCAACCTCTTCGGAAACACCATATATTTT.